A single TCR beta chain is shown here with its context. Original processing notes: Using reference gene primer amplification, nucleated cell counts were estimated. Some clones are missing from TCRdb's copy, which holds only in-frame ones; the method was immunoSEQ multiplex PCR. Clone size and the V and J calls come from that table; the DNA yielded D and trimming. The sample shows 150,000 or so clones, 77% of them seen only once. These data are taken from a study of blood T cell repertoires in COVID-19. Turning to the study itself: Sites in the United States, Italy and Spain provided acute and convalescent COVID-19 samples. T cells, B-cell-depleted T cells, or PBMCs provided the cDNA or gDNA that served as material.

Sequenced input: peripheral blood. The receptor comes from a woman in her forties or fifties with active or convalescent COVID-19.

The CDR3 loop is CASSLGAGGYEQYF. CDR3 DNA sequence: TGTGCCAGCAGCTTGGGGGCAGGGGGCTACGAGCAGTACTTC. V and J are TRBV5-5 and TRBJ2-7, with TRBD1 matching over 7 bases. Looked up from germline, CDR1 is SGHKS and CDR2 is YYEKEE (reference sequence). V was pared by 0 bases and J by 3 bases, with 3 bases of the junction left unmatched. The CDR3 has 14 residues.